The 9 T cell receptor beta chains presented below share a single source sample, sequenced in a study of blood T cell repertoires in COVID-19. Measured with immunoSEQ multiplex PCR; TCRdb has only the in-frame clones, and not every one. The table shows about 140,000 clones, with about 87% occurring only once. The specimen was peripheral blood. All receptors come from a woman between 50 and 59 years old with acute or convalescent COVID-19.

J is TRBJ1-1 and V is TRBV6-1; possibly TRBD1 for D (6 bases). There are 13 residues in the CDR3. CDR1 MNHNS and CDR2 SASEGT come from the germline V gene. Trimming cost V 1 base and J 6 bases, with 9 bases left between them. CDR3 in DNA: TGTGCCAGCAGTGAAGTGGGGGCCCCTGAAGCTTTCTTT. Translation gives CASSEVGAPEAFF.

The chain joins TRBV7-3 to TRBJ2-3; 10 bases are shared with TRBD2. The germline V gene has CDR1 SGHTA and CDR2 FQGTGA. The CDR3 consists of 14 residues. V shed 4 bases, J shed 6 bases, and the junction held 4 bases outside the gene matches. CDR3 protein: CASSSSGSGDTQYF. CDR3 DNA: TGTGCCAGCAGCTCTAGCGGGAGTGGGGATACGCAGTATTTT.

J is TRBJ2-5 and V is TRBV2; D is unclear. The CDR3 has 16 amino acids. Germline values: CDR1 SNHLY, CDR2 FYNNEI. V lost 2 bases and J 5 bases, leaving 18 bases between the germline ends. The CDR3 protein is CASSELLGEIFETQYF. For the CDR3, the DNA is TGTGCCAGCAGTGAACTTCTCGGAGAAATTTTTGAGACCCAGTACTTC.

CDR3 DNA: TGTGCCAGCAGCTTGAGACAGGGCGCCTCTGGAAACACCATATATTTT. It translates to CASSLRQGASGNTIYF. The chain uses TRBV7-2 and TRBJ1-3; 7 bases match TRBD1. The CDR3 contains 16 residues. Per germline, CDR1 SGHTA and CDR2 FQGNSA. The ends lost 3 bases at V and 0 bases at J; junction bases unmatched: 5.

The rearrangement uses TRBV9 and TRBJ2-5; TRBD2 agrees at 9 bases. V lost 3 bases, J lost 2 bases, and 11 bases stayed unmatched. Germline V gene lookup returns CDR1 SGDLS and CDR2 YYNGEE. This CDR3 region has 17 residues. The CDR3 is CASSGGSGGPLQETQYF. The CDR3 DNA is TGTGCCAGCAGCGGAGGGAGCGGGGGGCCGTTACAAGAGACCCAGTACTTC.

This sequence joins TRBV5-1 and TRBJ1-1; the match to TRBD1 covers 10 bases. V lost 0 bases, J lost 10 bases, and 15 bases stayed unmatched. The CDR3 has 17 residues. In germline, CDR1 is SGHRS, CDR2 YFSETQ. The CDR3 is CASSLAPGQGPGNLAFF. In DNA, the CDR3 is TGCGCCAGCAGCTTGGCCCCGGGACAGGGGCCAGGAAACTTAGCTTTCTTT.

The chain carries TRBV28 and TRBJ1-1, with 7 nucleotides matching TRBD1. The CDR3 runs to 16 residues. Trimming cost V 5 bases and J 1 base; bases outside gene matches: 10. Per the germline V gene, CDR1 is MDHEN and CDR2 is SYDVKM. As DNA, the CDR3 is TGTGCCAGCAGTCCCTCAAAGGGACAGCAGAACACTGAAGCTTTCTTT. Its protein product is CASSPSKGQQNTEAFF.

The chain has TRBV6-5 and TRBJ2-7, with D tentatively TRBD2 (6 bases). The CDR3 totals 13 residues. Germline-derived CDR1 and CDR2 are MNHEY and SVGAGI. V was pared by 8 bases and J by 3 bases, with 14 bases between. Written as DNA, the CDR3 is TGTGCCAGCGAGAGGGACTCCAACTACGAGCAGTACTTC. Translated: CASERDSNYEQYF.

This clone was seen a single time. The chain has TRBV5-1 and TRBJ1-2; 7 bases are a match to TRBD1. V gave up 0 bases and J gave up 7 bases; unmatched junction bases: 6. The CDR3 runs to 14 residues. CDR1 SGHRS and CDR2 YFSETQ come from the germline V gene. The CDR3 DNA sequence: TGCGCCAGCAGCTTGGCGGGCACAGGGGCTGGCTACACCTTC. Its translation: CASSLAGTGAGYTF.